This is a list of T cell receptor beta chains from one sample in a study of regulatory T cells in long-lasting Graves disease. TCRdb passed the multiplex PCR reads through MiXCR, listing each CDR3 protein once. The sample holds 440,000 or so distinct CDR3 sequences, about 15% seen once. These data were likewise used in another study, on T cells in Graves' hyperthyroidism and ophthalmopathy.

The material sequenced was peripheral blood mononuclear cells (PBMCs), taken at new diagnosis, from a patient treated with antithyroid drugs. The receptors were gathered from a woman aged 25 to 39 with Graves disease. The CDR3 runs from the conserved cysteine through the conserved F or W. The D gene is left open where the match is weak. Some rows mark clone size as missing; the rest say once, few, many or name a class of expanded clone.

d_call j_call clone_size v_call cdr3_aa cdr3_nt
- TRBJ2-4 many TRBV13 CASSLGRTNIQYF TGTGCCAGCAGCTTAGGGCGGACCAATATTCAGTACTTC
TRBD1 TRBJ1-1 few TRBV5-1 CASSLSPGGNTEAFF TGCGCCAGCAGCTTGTCTCCAGGGGGGAACACTGAAGCTTTCTTT
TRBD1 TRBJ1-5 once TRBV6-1 CASKTGQGYSNQPQHF TGTGCCAGCAAAACGGGACAGGGCTATAGCAATCAGCCCCAGCATTTT
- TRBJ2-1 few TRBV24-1 CATSEPALDEQFF TGTGCCACCAGTGAACCGGCCCTCGATGAGCAGTTCTTC
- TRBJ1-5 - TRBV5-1 CASSLEPESNQPQHF TGCGCCAGCAGCTTGGAGCCGGAGAGCAATCAGCCCCAGCATTTT
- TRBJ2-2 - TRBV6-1 CASLPRSSATGELFF TGTGCCAGCCTCCCACGATCGTCGGCCACCGGGGAGCTGTTTTTT
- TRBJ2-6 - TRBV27 CASSHTPRGPSGANVLTF TGTGCCAGCAGTCACACCCCCAGGGGCCCATCTGGGGCCAACGTCCTGACTTTC
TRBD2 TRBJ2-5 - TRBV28 CASSQGTTSGQETQYF TGTGCCAGCAGCCAAGGAACGACTAGCGGACAAGAGACCCAGTACTTC
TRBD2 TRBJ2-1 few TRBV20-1 CSARVLAGGSHEQLF TGCAGTGCTAGAGTCCTGGCGGGAGGCAGCCATGAGCAGCTCTTC
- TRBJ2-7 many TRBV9 CASSVARGYEQYF TGTGCCAGCAGCGTAGCCAGGGGTTACGAGCAGTACTTC
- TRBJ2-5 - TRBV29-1 CSVEGGRRIQETQYF TGCAGCGTTGAAGGGGGACGGAGAATACAAGAGACCCAGTACTTC
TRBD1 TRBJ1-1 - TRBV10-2 CASSYTTGGYTEAFF TGTGCCAGCAGTTACACGACAGGGGGGTACACTGAAGCTTTCTTT
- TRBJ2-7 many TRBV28 CASSLTGPSYEQYF TGTGCCAGCAGCTTGACGGGGCCTTCCTACGAGCAGTACTTC
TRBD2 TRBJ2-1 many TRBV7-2 CASSLVASGVDEQFF TGTGCCAGCAGCTTAGTGGCTAGCGGGGTCGATGAGCAGTTCTTC
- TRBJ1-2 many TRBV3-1 CASSQDAGGASYGYTF TGTGCCAGCAGCCAAGACGCGGGGGGCGCATCCTACGGCTACACCTTC
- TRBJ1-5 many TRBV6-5 CASSYWGGNQPQHF TGTGCCAGCAGTTACTGGGGGGGTAATCAGCCCCAGCATTTT
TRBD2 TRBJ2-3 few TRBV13 CASSLEREWDTDTQYF TGTGCCAGCAGCTTAGAGCGGGAGTGGGACACAGATACGCAGTATTTT
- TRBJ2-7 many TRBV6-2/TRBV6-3 CASSPIAGTYEQYF TGTGCCAGCAGCCCCATTGCGGGGACCTACGAGCAGTACTTC
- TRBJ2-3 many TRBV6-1 CASRDHVDTDTQYF TGTGCCAGCAGAGACCACGTCGACACAGATACGCAGTATTTT
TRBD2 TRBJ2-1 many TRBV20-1 CSARDMTSGTHNEQFF TGCAGTGCTAGAGATATGACTAGCGGGACTCACAATGAGCAGTTCTTC
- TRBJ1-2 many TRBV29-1 CSVARDGNYGYTF TGCAGCGTCGCGCGAGACGGCAACTATGGCTACACCTTC
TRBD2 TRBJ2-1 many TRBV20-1 CSAPLVGRFYNEQFF TGCAGTGCCCCCCTAGTCGGGAGGTTTTACAATGAGCAGTTCTTC
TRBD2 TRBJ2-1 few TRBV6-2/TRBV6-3 CASTELQREKGDEQFF TGTGCCAGCACCGAGCTTCAGCGGGAGAAAGGCGATGAGCAGTTCTTC
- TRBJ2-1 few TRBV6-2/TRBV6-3 CASSDVATSYNEQFF TGTGCCAGCAGCGACGTCGCTACCTCCTACAATGAGCAGTTCTTC
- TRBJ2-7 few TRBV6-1 CASTKEGSYYEQYF TGTGCCAGCACAAAGGAGGGCTCCTACTACGAGCAGTACTTC
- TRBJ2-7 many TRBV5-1 CASSLNRPYEQYF TGCGCCAGCAGCTTAAACAGACCCTACGAGCAGTACTTC
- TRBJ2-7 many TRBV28 CASQDYSRYEQYF TGTGCCAGCCAAGACTACTCAAGATACGAGCAGTACTTC
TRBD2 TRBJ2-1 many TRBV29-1 CSVEVGRASVEQFF TGCAGCGTTGAGGTCGGGAGGGCCTCCGTTGAGCAGTTCTTC